These T cell receptor beta chains were read from a single sample in a study of a mutant IDH1 vaccine in newly diagnosed glioma. Measured with immunoSEQ multiplex PCR; TCRdb has only the in-frame clones, and not every one. The sample holds tens of thousands of clones, around four fifths seen once. This sample comprised PBMCs, obtained from a glioma patient treated with radiotherapy, temozolomide or both. These receptors all come from a woman between 50 and 59 years old with glioma. Both conserved end residues are part of each CDR3.

V gene	J gene	CDR3 protein
TRBV4-2	TRBJ2-7	CASSQRGQGAKGSYEQYF
TRBV30	TRBJ1-5	CAWSMDSDQPQHF
TRBV27	TRBJ2-3	CASSISPTSYTQYF
TRBV6-5	TRBJ1-5	CASSYSGQASQPQHF
TRBV7-9	TRBJ2-7	CASSSPEGSYEQYF
TRBV9	TRBJ1-3	CASSVGGTTGNTIYF
TRBV6-6	TRBJ2-3	CASSSDRRTDTQYF
TRBV6-1	TRBJ1-4	CASSEGRLEKLFF
TRBV18	TRBJ1-1	CASSPTPGAVTEAFF
TRBV20-1	TRBJ2-7	CSALPGDEQYF
TRBV9	TRBJ1-1	CASSPQTGGETEAFF
TRBV5-8	TRBJ2-1	CASRWTVGGYNEQFF
TRBV19	TRBJ1-1	CASSGGLLNTEAFF
TRBV18	TRBJ2-7	CASSPTSGGSKQYF
TRBV7-2	TRBJ2-3	CASSLMLAGATDTQYF
TRBV5-1	TRBJ1-6	CASSLATDLSTPLHF
TRBV19	TRBJ1-1	CASHTQGAWHTEAFF
TRBV2	TRBJ2-3	CASRGALTDTQYF
TRBV2	TRBJ2-5	CASSESYRAGETQYF
TRBV2	TRBJ1-6	CASNIQGGRSNSPLHF
TRBV5-4	TRBJ1-1	CASSLGQGFMNTEAFF
TRBV6-6	TRBJ1-2	CASSSPDRGRGGYTF
TRBV2	TRBJ2-2	CASRPYSGGTGELFF
TRBV4-1	TRBJ2-7	CASSHGSGGPYEQYF
TRBV5-6	TRBJ1-2	CASIDWGQAPANYGYTF
TRBV6-1	TRBJ1-1	CASSLLWTEAFF
TRBV19	TRBJ1-1	CASSKGTVNTEAFF
TRBV27	TRBJ1-2	CASRTGNYGYTF
TRBV10-3	TRBJ2-1	CAISDRGSYNEQFF
TRBV27	TRBJ2-7	CASSPDRTVKPSYEQYF
TRBV30	TRBJ2-5	CAWSTPSGGALETQYF
TRBV27	TRBJ1-5	CASSPQGQPQHF
TRBV5-1	TRBJ2-1	CASSLSSGGLNEQFF
TRBV6-6	TRBJ1-6	CASSTQGSINSPLHF
TRBV7-9	TRBJ1-1	CASLSGYGTEAFF
TRBV4-2	TRBJ1-2	CASSLPEIGKPYGYTF
TRBV7-8	TRBJ2-3	CASSRRAVGTDTQYF
TRBV20-1	TRBJ1-2	CSAREDYGYTF
TRBV19	TRBJ1-5	CASSIGGVSNQPQHF
TRBV7-9	TRBJ1-4	CASSLAGRRDEKLFF
TRBV5-1	TRBJ2-5	CASSLAGGMYQETQYF
TRBV4-1	TRBJ1-1	CASSQEAWNTEAFF
TRBV6-1	TRBJ2-7	CASSVERQGATEQYF
TRBV10-3	TRBJ1-6	CAISPGQGSPLHF
TRBV4-3	TRBJ1-6	CASSQDRQYSPLHF
TRBV7-2	TRBJ2-5	CASSLARLAGGGETQYF